The source of this T cell receptor (beta chain) is a study of blood T cell repertoires in COVID-19 (dated by TCRdb to about 2020). In the study overall: Samples covering the acute and convalescent phases of COVID-19 were provided by collaborators in the United States, Italy and Spain. The prospective study material was composed of cDNA or gDNA derived from T cells, B-cell-depleted T cells, or PBMCs. The dataset comprised deeply sampled blood TCRbeta repertoires from subjects exposed to, actively infected with, or recovered from COVID-19. The repertoires were released in a freely available public database meant as a resource for research on the immune response to SARS-CoV-2. Samples were obtained from the ongoing ImmuneRACE study (first 160 participants) and from about 1,300 subjects provided by 6 global collaborators. The sample metadata nearly always contained a de-identified subject ID, COVID-19 status, age in years and sex. Where available, HLA class I and class II types were obtained from metadata supplied by the sample provider rather than from assay-based typing. What the authors observed across the whole study: The amount of clinical and demographic metadata varied by source and participant and was provided uncurated.

On this clone itself: Its antigen target is currently unknown. Within one base of it there is no much larger clone, and no base qualities were kept.

V is pared back by 0 bases and J by 6 bases, with 12 bases lying between the germline termini. Counted from cysteine to phenylalanine, this CDR3 has 15 amino acids. Of all the DNA, just the CDR3 is kept, 45 bases in frame from base 1. As encoded in the germline V gene (reference sequence), CDR1 is LNHDA while CDR2 is SQIVND. The immunoSEQ Assay, a bias-controlled multiplex PCR, was used to amplify TCRbeta CDR3 regions from genomic DNA. In the source study's methods: Nucleated cell counts per sample were estimated from amplification of reference gene primers within the assay. To quantify the absolute abundance of each unique TCRbeta CDR3 rearrangement, sequence reads were collapsed and filtered. For each sample, productive Simpson clonality was calculated by taking the square root of Simpson's diversity index across productive rearrangements. TCRdb's version of the immuneACCESS table is confined to in-frame rearrangements and falls short of the full clone set. An unresolved V gene accounts for under half of the shortfall where checked; the remainder is of unknown origin. V and J calls and clone size come straight from that table; D and trimming were deduced from the DNA. Present in this sample are a few hundred thousand clones, roughly 90% of which were seen just once. The ten largest clones represent 2.5% to 3.5% of the sample.

One collaborating source in Seattle enrolled patients while the patients were actively infected and followed the patients over time throughout the course of disease. Collaborating institutions collected whole blood in K2EDTA tubes following their own protocols. For TCRbeta analysis, collaborator samples were shipped as frozen whole blood, as isolated PBMCs, or as DNA extracted from either sample type. The TCR originated in a woman in her twenties or thirties with COVID-19, enrolled during active disease. Recombination connected TRBV19 to TRBJ1-5; 5 matching bases give a weak D call of TRBD1. Specimen: peripheral blood. The nucleotide sequence is TGTGCCAGTAGTATAGAGGGGATGGGGCTTCAGCCCCAGCATTTT. The encoded protein is CASSIEGMGLQPQHF.